The following is a T cell receptor beta chain sequence with its context. The recovered donors of Cohort 3 showed two negative PCRs, clearance, or symptom resolution. V lost 3 bases and J 3 bases, leaving 6 bases between the germline ends. In germline, CDR1 is LNHDA, CDR2 SQIVND (reference sequence). The CDR3 consists of 13 residues. The data originate from a study of blood T cell repertoires in COVID-19. In the study overall: Italy, Spain and the United States were the sources of the convalescent and acute COVID-19 samples. PBMCs, B-cell-depleted T cells, or T cells provided the cDNA or gDNA that made up the material.

Under the authors' procedure: The authors estimated nucleated cell counts from reference gene primer amplification. Using immunoSEQ multiplex PCR, the repertoire was profiled, and TCRdb retains in-frame clones only, with some absent. That table furnishes V, J and clone size, whereas the DNA furnished D and trimming. The sample has more than 350,000 clones; approximately 90% are singletons. The source of this sequence is a woman aged 45 to 65 who had recovered from COVID-19. The specimen sequenced was PBMCs or T cells enriched from blood (not recorded which). This chain joins TRBV19 and TRBJ1-5; D not certain. CDR3 loop: CASSIFPNQPQHF. DNA for the CDR3: TGTGCCAGTAGTATCTTCCCCAATCAGCCCCAGCATTTT.